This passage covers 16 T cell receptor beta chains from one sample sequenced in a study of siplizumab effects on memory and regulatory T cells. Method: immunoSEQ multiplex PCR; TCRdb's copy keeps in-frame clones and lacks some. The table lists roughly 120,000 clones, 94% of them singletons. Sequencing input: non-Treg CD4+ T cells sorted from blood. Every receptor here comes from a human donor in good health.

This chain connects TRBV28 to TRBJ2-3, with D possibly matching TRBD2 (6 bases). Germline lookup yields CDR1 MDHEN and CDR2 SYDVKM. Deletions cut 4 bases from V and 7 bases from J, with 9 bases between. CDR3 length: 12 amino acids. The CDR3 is CASSWGDYTQYF. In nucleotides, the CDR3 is TGTGCCAGCAGTTGGGGGGATTATACGCAGTATTTT.

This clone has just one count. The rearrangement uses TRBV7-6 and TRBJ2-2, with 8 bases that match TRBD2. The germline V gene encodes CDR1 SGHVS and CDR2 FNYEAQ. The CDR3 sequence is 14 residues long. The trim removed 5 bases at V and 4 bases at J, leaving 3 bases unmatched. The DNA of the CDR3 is TGTGCCAGCAGCCCCCTAGCGGGCACCGGGGAGCTGTTTTTT. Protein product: CASSPLAGTGELFF.

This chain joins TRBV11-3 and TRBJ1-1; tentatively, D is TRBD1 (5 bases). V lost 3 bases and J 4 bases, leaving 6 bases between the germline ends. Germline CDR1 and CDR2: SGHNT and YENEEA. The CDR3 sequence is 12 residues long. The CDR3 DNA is TGTGCCAGCAGCTTCGGGGGCACTGAAGCTTTCTTT. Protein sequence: CASSFGGTEAFF. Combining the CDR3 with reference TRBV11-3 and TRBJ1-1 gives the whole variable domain EAGVVQSPRYKIIEKKQPVAFWCNPISGHNTLYWYLQNLGQGPELLIRYENEEAVDDSQLPKDRFSAERLKGVDSTLKIQPAELGDSAVYLCASSFGGTEAFFGQGTRLTVV.

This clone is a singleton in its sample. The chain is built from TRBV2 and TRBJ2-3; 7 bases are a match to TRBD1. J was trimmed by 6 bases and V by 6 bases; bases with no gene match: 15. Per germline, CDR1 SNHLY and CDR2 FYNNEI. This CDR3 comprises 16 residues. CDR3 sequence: CASRLRDSAIVDTQYF. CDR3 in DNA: TGTGCCAGCAGACTCCGGGACAGCGCAATCGTGGATACGCAGTATTTT.

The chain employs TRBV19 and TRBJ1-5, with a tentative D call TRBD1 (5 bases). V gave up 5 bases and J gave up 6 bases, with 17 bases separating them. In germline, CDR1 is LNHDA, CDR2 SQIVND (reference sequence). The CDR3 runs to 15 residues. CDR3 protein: CASSLSWGGGQPQHF. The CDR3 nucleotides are TGTGCCAGTAGTCTCAGTTGGGGCGGGGGTCAGCCCCAGCATTTT.

The DNA for the CDR3 is TGTGCCAGTAGTATTGAGGCTAGCCAATATAATTATGAGCAGTTCTTC. It translates to CASSIEASQYNYEQFF. The rearrangement links TRBV19 to TRBJ2-1, with D tentatively TRBD2 (5 bases). With 3 bases removed from V and 8 bases from J, the gap between germline ends came to 20 bases. CDR3 length: 16 amino acids. Germline V CDR1 and CDR2: LNHDA, SQIVND (reference sequence).

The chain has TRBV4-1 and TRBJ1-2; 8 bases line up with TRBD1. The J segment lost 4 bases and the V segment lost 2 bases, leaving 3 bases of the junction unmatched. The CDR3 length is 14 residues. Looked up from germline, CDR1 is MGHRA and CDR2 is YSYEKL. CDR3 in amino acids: CASSQFGQGYGYTF. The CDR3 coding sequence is TGCGCCAGCAGCCAATTTGGACAGGGCTATGGCTACACCTTC.

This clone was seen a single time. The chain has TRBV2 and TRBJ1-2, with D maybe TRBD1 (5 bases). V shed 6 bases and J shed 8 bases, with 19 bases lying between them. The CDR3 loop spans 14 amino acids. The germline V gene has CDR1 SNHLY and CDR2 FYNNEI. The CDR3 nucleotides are TGTGCCAGCAGGGGGAGGGGTCAGATCGGCGGCTACACCTTC. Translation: CASRGRGQIGGYTF.

The CDR3 loop is CASSQGSEQFF. The CDR3 DNA sequence: TGTGCCAGCAGTCAGGGGTCTGAGCAGTTCTTC. This rearrangement joins TRBV6-5 to TRBJ2-1; TRBD1 is a possible D gene (6 bases). The V gene's germline CDR1 is MNHEY and CDR2 SVGAGI. This CDR3 has 11 amino acids. V lost 5 bases and J lost 9, with 8 bases in between.

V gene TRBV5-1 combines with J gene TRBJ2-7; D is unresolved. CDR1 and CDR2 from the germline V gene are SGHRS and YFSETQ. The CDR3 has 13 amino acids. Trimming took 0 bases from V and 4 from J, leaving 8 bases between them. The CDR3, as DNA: TGCGCCAGCAGCTTGGAGACCCCTTACGAGCAGTACTTC. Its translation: CASSLETPYEQYF.

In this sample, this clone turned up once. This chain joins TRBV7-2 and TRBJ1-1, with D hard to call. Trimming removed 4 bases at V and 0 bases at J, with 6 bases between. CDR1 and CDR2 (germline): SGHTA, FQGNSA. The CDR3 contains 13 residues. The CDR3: CASSSHMNTEAFF. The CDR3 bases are TGTGCCAGCAGCTCTCATATGAACACTGAAGCTTTCTTT. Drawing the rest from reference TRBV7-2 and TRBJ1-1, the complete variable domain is GAGVSQSPSNKVTEKGKDVELRCDPISGHTALYWYRQSLGQGLEFLIYFQGNSAPDKSGLPSDRFSAERTGGSVSTLTIQRTQQEDSAVYLCASSSHMNTEAFFGQGTRLTVV.

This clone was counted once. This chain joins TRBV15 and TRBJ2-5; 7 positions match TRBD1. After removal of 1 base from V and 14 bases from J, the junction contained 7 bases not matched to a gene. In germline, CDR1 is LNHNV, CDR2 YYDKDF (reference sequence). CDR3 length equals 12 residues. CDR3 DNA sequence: TGTGCCACCAGCAGAGGTGGGACAGTAACTTACTTC. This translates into CATSRGGTVTYF. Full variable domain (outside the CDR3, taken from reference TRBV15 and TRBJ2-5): DAMVIQNPRYQVTQFGKPVTLSCSQTLNHNVMYWYQQKSSQAPKLLFHYYDKDFNNEADTPDNFQSRRPNTSFCFLDIRSPGLGDTAMYLCATSRGGTVTYFGPGTRLLVL.

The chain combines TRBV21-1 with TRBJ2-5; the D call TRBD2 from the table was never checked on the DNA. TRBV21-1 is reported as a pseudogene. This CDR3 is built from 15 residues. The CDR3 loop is CASSKGPAPGGTQYF. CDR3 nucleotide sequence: TGTGCCAGCAGCAAAGGGCCCGCCCCAGGAGGAACCCAGTACTTC.

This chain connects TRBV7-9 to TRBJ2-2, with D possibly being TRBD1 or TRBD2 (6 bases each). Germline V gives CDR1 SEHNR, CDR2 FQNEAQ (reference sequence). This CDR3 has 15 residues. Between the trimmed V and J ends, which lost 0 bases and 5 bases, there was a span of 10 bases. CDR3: CASSLAGGPTGELFF. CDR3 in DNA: TGTGCCAGCAGCTTAGCTGGGGGGCCGACCGGGGAGCTGTTTTTT. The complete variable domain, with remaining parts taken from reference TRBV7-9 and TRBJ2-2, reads DTGVSQNPRHKITKRGQNVTFRCDPISEHNRLYWYRQTLGQGPEFLTYFQNEAQLEKSRLLSDRFSAERPKGSFSTLEIQRTEQGDSAMYLCASSLAGGPTGELFFGEGSRLTVL.

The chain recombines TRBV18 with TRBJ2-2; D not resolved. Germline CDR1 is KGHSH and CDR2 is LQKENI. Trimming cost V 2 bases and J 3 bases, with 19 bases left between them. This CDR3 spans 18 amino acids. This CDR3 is CASSPFVSIGEYTGELFF. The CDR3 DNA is TGTGCCAGCTCACCATTCGTGTCAATAGGAGAATACACCGGGGAGCTGTTTTTT.

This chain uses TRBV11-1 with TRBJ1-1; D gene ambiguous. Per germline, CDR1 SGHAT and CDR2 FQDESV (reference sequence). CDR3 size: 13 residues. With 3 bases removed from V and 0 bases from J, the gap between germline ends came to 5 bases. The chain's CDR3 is CASSFTLNTEAFF. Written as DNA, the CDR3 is TGTGCCAGCAGCTTCACCCTGAACACTGAAGCTTTCTTT.